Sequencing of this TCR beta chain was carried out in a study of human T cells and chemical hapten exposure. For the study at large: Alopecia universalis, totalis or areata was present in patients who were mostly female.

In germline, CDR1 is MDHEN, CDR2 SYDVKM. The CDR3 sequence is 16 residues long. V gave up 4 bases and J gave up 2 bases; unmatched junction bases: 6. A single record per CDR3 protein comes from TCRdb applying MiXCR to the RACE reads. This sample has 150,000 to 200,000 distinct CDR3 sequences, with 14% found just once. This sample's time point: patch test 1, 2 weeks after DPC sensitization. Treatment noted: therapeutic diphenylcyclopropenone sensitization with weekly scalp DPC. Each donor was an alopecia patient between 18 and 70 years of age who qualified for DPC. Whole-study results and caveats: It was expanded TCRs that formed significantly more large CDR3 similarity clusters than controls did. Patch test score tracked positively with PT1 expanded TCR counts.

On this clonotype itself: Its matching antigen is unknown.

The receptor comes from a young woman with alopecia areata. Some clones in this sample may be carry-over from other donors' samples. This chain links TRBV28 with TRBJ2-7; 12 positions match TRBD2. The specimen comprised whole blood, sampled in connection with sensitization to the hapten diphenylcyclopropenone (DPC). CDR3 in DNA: TGTGCCAGCAGTTCCCCTACTAGCGGGAGGACCTACGAGCAGTACTTC. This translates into CASSSPTSGRTYEQYF.